The 18 T cell receptor beta chains presented below share a single source sample, sequenced in a study of neoadjuvant nivolumab and ipilimumab in lung cancer. Clones were sequenced by immunoSEQ multiplex PCR, and TCRdb holds only the in-frame ones, with some missing. The profile shows tens of thousands of clones, just over 90% of them singletons. The sample in question was peripheral blood, obtained after neoadjuvant nivolumab, alone or with ipilimumab, at or shortly before surgery. These receptor sequences come from an adult with non-small cell lung cancer.

V is TRBV6-5 and J is TRBJ2-7, with no clear D. V gave up 2 bases and J gave up 2 bases, with 7 bases separating them. The germline V gene has CDR1 MNHEY and CDR2 SVGAGI. This CDR3 is built from 13 residues. CDR3 sequence (DNA): TGTGCCAGCAGTTACGTTGGGGCCTACGAGCAGTACTTC. It encodes CASSYVGAYEQYF.

V usage is TRBV10-1 and J usage is TRBJ2-3; D is possibly TRBD1 (6 bases). Trimming removed 5 bases from V and 4 bases from J, with 13 bases in between. The CDR3 is 14 residues long. Germline CDR1 and CDR2: WNHNN and SYGVQD (reference sequence). CDR3: CASSLDRTADTQYF. The CDR3 DNA is TGCGCCAGCAGTTTAGACAGGACAGCAGATACGCAGTATTTT.

This clone occurred once. The chain joins TRBV5-1 to TRBJ1-1, with D unresolved. There are 15 residues in the CDR3. V was trimmed by 4 bases and J by 0 bases, leaving 13 bases between them. Germline CDR1 and CDR2: SGHRS and YFSETQ. The chain's CDR3 is CASSVVSPLNTEAFF. The CDR3 nucleotides read TGCGCCAGCAGCGTCGTCAGCCCTTTGAACACTGAAGCTTTCTTT.

The genes are TRBV18 and TRBJ2-2; 7 nucleotides match TRBD2. CDR1 and CDR2 (germline): KGHSH, LQKENI. With 4 bases clipped from V and 9 bases from J, the junction kept 14 bases outside the gene matches. CDR3 size: 16 residues. In DNA form, the CDR3 reads TGTGCCAGCTCACGAAACGGGGGGTCGTCTGCCCGGGAGCTGTTTTTT. Translating it yields CASSRNGGSSARELFF.

The chain uses TRBV5-6 and TRBJ1-1, with a weak D call TRBD1 (6 bases). The CDR3 sequence is 16 residues long. Trimming removed 2 bases at V and 6 bases at J, with 20 bases between. Germline V lookup: CDR1 SGHDT, CDR2 YYEEEE. DNA for the CDR3: TGTGCCAGCAGCTTTCAATCCCACTCGTGGACAGCTGAAGCTTTCTTT. Translated: CASSFQSHSWTAEAFF. The entire variable domain, with the rest obtained from reference TRBV5-6 and TRBJ1-1, is as follows: DAGVTQSPTHLIKTRGQQVTLRCSPKSGHDTVSWYQQALGQGPQFIFQYYEEEERQRGNFPDRFSGHQFPNYSSELNVNALLLGDSALYLCASSFQSHSWTAEAFFGQGTRLTVV.

The gene calls are TRBV11-2 and TRBJ2-4; D is unclear. The germline V and J ends were trimmed by 0 bases and 5 bases, with 11 bases remaining between them. The CDR3 totals 15 residues. CDR1 is SGHAT, CDR2 FQNNGV, per germline. The CDR3 sequence is CASSLEGFGENIQYF. The CDR3 DNA sequence: TGTGCCAGCAGCTTAGAAGGATTTGGGGAAAACATTCAGTACTTC.

This chain joins TRBV5-1 and TRBJ2-3; D unclear. CDR3 length: 13 residues. Germline V lookup: CDR1 SGHRS, CDR2 YFSETQ. The V gene lost 4 bases and the J gene lost 1 base, with 7 bases spanning the gap. The chain's CDR3 is CASSPTGTDTQYF. The CDR3, as DNA: TGCGCCAGCAGCCCAACAGGCACAGATACGCAGTATTTT. Full variable domain (rest looked up from reference TRBV5-1 and TRBJ2-3): KAGVTQTPRYLIKTRGQQVTLSCSPISGHRSVSWYQQTPGQGLQFLFEYFSETQRNKGNFPGRFSGRQFSNSRSEMNVSTLELGDSALYLCASSPTGTDTQYFGPGTRLTVL.

The rearrangement uses TRBV18 and TRBJ2-5; D remains unclear. This CDR3 comprises 14 residues. Trimming stripped 0 bases from V and 5 bases from J, with 10 bases between. Germline V gene sequence: CDR1 KGHSH, CDR2 LQKENI. The CDR3 coding sequence is TGTGCCAGCTCACCACCGATAGGGTTGGAGACCCAGTACTTC. Translated, it gives CASSPPIGLETQYF.

The chain carries TRBV2 and TRBJ1-5; 7 nucleotides agree with TRBD1. CDR1 and CDR2 from the germline V gene are SNHLY and FYNNEI. The CDR3 has 15 residues. V shed 6 bases and J 2 bases; nucleotides not matched to a gene: 7. The CDR3 DNA reads TGTGCCAGCAGGTTTGGACAGGCGCGCAATCAGCCCCAGCATTTT. It encodes CASRFGQARNQPQHF.

The chain is built from TRBV5-4 and TRBJ1-2, with unresolved D. V lost 1 base to trimming and J lost 8 bases, with 9 bases between them. Germline loops: CDR1 SGHNT, CDR2 YYREEE (reference sequence). The CDR3 length is 12 residues. The CDR3 DNA follows: TGTGCCAGCAGCTTGCTTGCGGACGGCTACACCTTC. It specifies CASSLLADGYTF.

The gene calls are TRBV5-1 and TRBJ1-1; 10 positions match TRBD1. The CDR3 has 14 residues. Germline CDR1 SGHRS, CDR2 YFSETQ. The ends lost 4 bases at V and 5 bases at J; junction bases unmatched: 5. CDR3 nucleotides: TGCGCCAGCAGCAAAGACAGGGGGCAGACTGAAGCTTTCTTT. Protein product: CASSKDRGQTEAFF.

Only one count was recorded for this clone. The chain has TRBV11-3 and TRBJ2-2, with D perhaps matching TRBD1 (5 bases). Germline-derived CDR1 and CDR2 are SGHNT and YENEEA. The CDR3 sequence is 13 residues long. With 5 bases removed from V and 3 bases from J, the gap between germline ends came to 7 bases. The CDR3 sequence is CASSRQYTGELFF. CDR3 coding DNA: TGTGCCAGCAGCCGACAGTACACCGGGGAGCTGTTTTTT. Full variable domain (outside the CDR3, taken from reference TRBV11-3 and TRBJ2-2): EAGVVQSPRYKIIEKKQPVAFWCNPISGHNTLYWYLQNLGQGPELLIRYENEEAVDDSQLPKDRFSAERLKGVDSTLKIQPAELGDSAVYLCASSRQYTGELFFGEGSRLTVL.

The CDR3 nucleotides read TGTGCCAGCAGCTACCTAGCGGTCCAAGAGACCCAGTACTTC. Translated, it gives CASSYLAVQETQYF. V gene TRBV7-2 combines with J gene TRBJ2-5; 7 bases are a match to TRBD2. Trimming at V came to 4 bases and at J to 1 base, leaving 3 bases not matched to a gene. CDR3 length: 14 amino acids. Germline V gives CDR1 SGHTA, CDR2 FQGNSA.

This clone came up once. V usage is TRBV29-1 and J usage is TRBJ2-2; 9 bases line up with TRBD1. V was pared by 7 bases and J by 5 bases, with 11 bases of the junction left unmatched. CDR1 is SQVTM and CDR2 is ANQGSEA in the germline V gene. The length of the CDR3 is 15 residues. The CDR3 region has the DNA TGCAGCGCTAAATACCGGACAGGGGTTACCGGGGAGCTGTTTTTT. Translation: CSAKYRTGVTGELFF.

V is TRBV5-1 and J is TRBJ1-1; 7 positions agree with TRBD1. CDR1 is SGHRS and CDR2 is YFSETQ in the germline V gene. V shed 4 bases and J 2 bases; nucleotides not matched to a gene: 5. The length of the CDR3 is 14 residues. Written as DNA, the CDR3 is TGCGCCAGCAGCGGACAGGTGGCTAACACTGAAGCTTTCTTT. Translation: CASSGQVANTEAFF.

The chain has TRBV5-4 and TRBJ2-7; the match to TRBD1 covers 7 bases. The CDR3 loop spans 15 amino acids. V was clipped by 5 bases and J by 3 bases; unmatched bases: 11. CDR1 and CDR2 from the germline V gene are SGHNT and YYREEE (reference sequence). The CDR3 loop is CASRYPGTANYEQYF. The DNA for the CDR3 is TGTGCCAGCAGGTATCCTGGGACAGCTAACTACGAGCAGTACTTC.

The chain couples TRBV7-8 to TRBJ2-2; 8 bases map to TRBD1. Germline V gene data show CDR1 as SGHVS and CDR2 as FQNEAQ. This CDR3 comprises 16 residues. The junction had 9 bases not matched to a gene; V was cut back by 5 bases and J by 4 bases. CDR3 bases: TGTGCCAGCAGCCAAGGACAGGGCCGAGGCACCGGGGAGCTGTTTTTT. It codes for CASSQGQGRGTGELFF.

The chain employs TRBV19 and TRBJ2-5; 9 bases map to TRBD2. CDR3 length: 16 amino acids. Trimming cost V 6 bases and J 5 bases; bases outside gene matches: 13. The germline gives CDR1 LNHDA, CDR2 SQIVND (reference sequence). The CDR3 coding sequence is TGTGCCAGTAGCCACCCCTCCCTAGCGGGGCGGGAGACCCAGTACTTC. Protein sequence: CASSHPSLAGRETQYF.